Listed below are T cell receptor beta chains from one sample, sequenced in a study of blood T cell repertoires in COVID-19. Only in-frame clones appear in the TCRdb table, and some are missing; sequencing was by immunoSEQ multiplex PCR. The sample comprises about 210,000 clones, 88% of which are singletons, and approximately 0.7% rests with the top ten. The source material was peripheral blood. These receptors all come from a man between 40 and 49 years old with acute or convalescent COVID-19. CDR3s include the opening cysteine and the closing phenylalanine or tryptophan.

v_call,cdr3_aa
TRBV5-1,CASSLGQGDTQYF
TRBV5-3,CARSLQVYEQYF
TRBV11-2,CASSSPSGTALPSDTQYF
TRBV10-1,CASSEGLAGGTDTQYF
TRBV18,CASSPLGPGQGRTKNIQYF
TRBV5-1,CASSLERGRDEQYF
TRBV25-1,CASRDSGNTIYF
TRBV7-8,CASSVGPQMTFGEQYF
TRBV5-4,CASSLAGGGRDYGYTF
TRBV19,CASSPPTGYQPQHF
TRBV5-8,CASSLGFRDRGDNEQFF
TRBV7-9,CASSQTGNQPQHF
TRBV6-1,CASSVTGGVLLYGYTF
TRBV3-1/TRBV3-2,CASSQARGLRRAQYF
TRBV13,CASSRREVSGVSYEQYF
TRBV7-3,CASSPRHSTAYNEQFF
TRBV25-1,CASSAPTGRETQYF
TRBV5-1,CASSPVPRDTGELFF
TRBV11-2,CASSLSQREGETQYF
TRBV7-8,CASSLGPSLLAGGAYF
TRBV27,CASSLSAGTGYNSPLHF
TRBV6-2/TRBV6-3,CASSELADIYEQYF